This TCR beta chain was recovered during a study of response to subunit inactivated influenza vaccine. General study points: The authors offered the suggestion that each seasonal influenza vaccination recruits few new T cells.

Remarks on this clonotype: The antigen is undetermined.

TCRdb analysed the RT-PCR reads with MiXCR anew, one entry per CDR3 protein. The sample includes hundreds of thousands of distinct CDR3 sequences, about 14% seen only once; the top ten take around 7.3%. The sequences come from PBMCs from blood, collected around 14 days before vaccination. The TCR comes from a man aged 50 to 60 who received an inactivated influenza vaccine.

CDR3 coding DNA: TGTGCCAGCAATCAAAGGGGTAGTCACACTGAAGCTTTCTTT. It codes for CASNQRGSHTEAFF. V and J are TRBV2 and TRBJ1-1, with a possible D match to TRBD1 (5 bases). Trimming took off 7 bases at V and 3 bases at J, with 15 bases between the two ends. In germline, CDR1 is SNHLY, CDR2 FYNNEI. The CDR3 consists of 14 residues.